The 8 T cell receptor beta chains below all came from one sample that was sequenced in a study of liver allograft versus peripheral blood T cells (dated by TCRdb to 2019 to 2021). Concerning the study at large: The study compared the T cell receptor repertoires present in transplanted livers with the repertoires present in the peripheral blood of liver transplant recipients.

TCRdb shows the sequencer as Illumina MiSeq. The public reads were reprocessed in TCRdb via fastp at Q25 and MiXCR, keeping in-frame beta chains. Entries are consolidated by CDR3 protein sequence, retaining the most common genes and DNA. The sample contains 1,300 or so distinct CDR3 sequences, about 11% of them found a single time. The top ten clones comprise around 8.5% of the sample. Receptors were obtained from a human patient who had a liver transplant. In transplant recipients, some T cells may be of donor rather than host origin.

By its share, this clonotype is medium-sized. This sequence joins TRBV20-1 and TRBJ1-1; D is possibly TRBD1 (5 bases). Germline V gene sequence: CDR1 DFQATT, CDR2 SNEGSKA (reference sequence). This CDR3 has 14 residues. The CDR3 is CRGGLPWGNTEAFF. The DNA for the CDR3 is TGCAGGGGGGGACTACCATGGGGGAACACTGAAGCTTTCTTT.

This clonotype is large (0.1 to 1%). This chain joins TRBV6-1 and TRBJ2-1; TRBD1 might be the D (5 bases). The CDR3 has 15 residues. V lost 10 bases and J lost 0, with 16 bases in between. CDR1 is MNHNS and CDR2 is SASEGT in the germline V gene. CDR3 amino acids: CATNLHRGSYNEQFF. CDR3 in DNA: TGTGCCACCAACCTTCATAGGGGCTCCTACAATGAGCAGTTCTTC.

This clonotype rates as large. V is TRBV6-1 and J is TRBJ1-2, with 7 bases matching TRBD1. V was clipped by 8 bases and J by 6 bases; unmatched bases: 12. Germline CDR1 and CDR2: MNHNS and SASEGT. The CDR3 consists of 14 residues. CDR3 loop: CASVRGGGRNGYTF. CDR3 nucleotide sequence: TGTGCCAGCGTCCGAGGGGGCGGCAGGAATGGCTACACCTTC.

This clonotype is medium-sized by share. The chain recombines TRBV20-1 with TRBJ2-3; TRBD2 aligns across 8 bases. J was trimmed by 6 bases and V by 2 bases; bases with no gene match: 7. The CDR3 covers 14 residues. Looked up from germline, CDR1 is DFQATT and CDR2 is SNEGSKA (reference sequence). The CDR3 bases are TGCAGTGCTAGAAACGGGGGGGCCAGGGATACGCAGTATTTT. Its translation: CSARNGGARDTQYF.

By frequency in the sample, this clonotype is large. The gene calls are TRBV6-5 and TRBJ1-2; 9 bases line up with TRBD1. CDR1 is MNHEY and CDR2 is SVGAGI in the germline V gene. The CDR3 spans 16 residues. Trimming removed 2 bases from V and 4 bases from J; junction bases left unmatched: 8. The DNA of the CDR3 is TGTGCCAGCAGTTACGCCTCCGGGACAGGGTTCTATGGCTACACCTTC. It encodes CASSYASGTGFYGYTF.

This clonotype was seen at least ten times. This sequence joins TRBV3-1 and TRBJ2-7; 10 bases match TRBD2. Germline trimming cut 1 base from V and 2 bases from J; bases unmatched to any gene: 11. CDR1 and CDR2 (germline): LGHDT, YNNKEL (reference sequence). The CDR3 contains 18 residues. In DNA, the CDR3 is TGTGCCAGCAGCCAAGTATCTAGCGGGGGTCCCCTAACCTACGAGCAGTACTTC. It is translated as CASSQVSSGGPLTYEQYF.

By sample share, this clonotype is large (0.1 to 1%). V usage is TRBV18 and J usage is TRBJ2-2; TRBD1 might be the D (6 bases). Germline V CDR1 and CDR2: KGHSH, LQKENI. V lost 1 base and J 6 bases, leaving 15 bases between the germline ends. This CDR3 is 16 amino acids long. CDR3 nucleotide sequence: TGTGCCAGCTCACCACTACAACAACAGGGCGCCGGGGAGCTGTTTTTT. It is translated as CASSPLQQQGAGELFF.

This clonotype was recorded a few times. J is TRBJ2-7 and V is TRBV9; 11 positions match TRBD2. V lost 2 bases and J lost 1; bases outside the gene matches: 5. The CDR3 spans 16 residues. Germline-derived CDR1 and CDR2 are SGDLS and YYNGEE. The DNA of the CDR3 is TGTGCCAGCAGCGTGGCACTAGCGGGAGATTCCTACGAGCAGTACTTC. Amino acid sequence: CASSVALAGDSYEQYF.